This record concerns one T cell receptor (beta chain) sequence. Its matching antigen is unknown. In the authors' methods: Junction-only immunoSEQ data arrived without quality scores, meaning filtering differed. Some clones are missing from TCRdb's copy, which holds only in-frame ones; the method was immunoSEQ multiplex PCR. V and J calls and clone size are copied from that table; D and trimming were computed from the DNA. The sample lists some 1.1 million clones, about 80% occurring once. Germline CDR1 reads SEHNR; CDR2 reads FQNEAQ (reference sequence). This CDR3 region has 15 residues. The V segment lost 5 bases and the J segment 4 bases; nucleotides outside the gene matches: 7. There were no recent acute infections or vaccinations among the donors, who were healthy HIV-negative adults. Donors comprised only Caucasian adults living in Nashville, Tennessee. The data are from a study of shared clonotypes between healthy human individuals. Study findings and constraints: Generally, naive subsets came out with larger estimated richness than memory subsets.

This TCR was recovered from a man in his late teens or twenties in good health. Some clones in this sample may be carry-over from other donors' samples. The sample taken for sequencing was memory CD4+ T cells from PBMCs. Subset specified: CD45RA-negative fraction. The chain employs TRBV7-9 and TRBJ2-7, with 11 bases that match TRBD1. DNA of the CDR3: TGTGCCAGCAGCGGAAGGGACAGGGGGAGATACGAGCAGTACTTC. Residues: CASSGRDRGRYEQYF.